Shown below are 19 T cell receptor beta chains from a single sample sequenced in a study of shared clonotypes between healthy human individuals. Profiling relied on immunoSEQ multiplex PCR, and the TCRdb table lists in-frame clones only, not all of them. Of nearly 2 million clones in the sample, about 95% were seen once. The naive CD8 subset, CD45RO-negative cells positively selected for CCR7, excluded terminally differentiated effector memory CD45RA+ cells. The sequenced sample consisted of naive CD8+ T cells sorted from blood. The receptors here all came from a man aged 18 to 29 in good health.

Points on this clone: Other DNA sequences of this sample code for an identical CDR3. The CDR3 loop reads CSAGVGTEAFF. CDR3 sequence (DNA): TGCAGTGCCGGTGTGGGCACTGAAGCTTTCTTT. The rearrangement links TRBV20-1 to TRBJ1-1; D gene unclear. Germline assignment: CDR1 DFQATT and CDR2 SNEGSKA (reference sequence). CDR3 length: 11 amino acids. V was cut by 6 bases and J by 4 bases, with 9 bases left in between.

This clone is termed medium-sized. This chain connects TRBV29-1 to TRBJ1-6, with a possible D match to TRBD1 (5 bases). V was trimmed by 6 bases and J by 8 bases, leaving 14 bases between them. The CDR3 runs to 13 residues. CDR1 is SQVTM, CDR2 ANQGSEA, per germline. The CDR3 sequence: CSVGTGDDSPLHF. CDR3 in DNA: TGCAGCGTCGGCACAGGAGACGATTCACCCCTCCACTTT.

The rearrangement links TRBV5-1 to TRBJ1-4; D is uncertain. The CDR3 spans 15 residues. The V end was cut by 3 bases, the J end by 7 bases, with 16 bases between. Germline-derived CDR1 and CDR2 are SGHRS and YFSETQ. CDR3 bases: TGCGCCAGCAGCTCGTCCGAGGGATTCGGTGAAAAACTGTTTTTT. It yields the protein CASSSSEGFGEKLFF. The whole variable domain, filled in from reference TRBV5-1 and TRBJ1-4, reads KAGVTQTPRYLIKTRGQQVTLSCSPISGHRSVSWYQQTPGQGLQFLFEYFSETQRNKGNFPGRFSGRQFSNSRSEMNVSTLELGDSALYLCASSSSEGFGEKLFFGSGTQLSVL.

The CDR3, as DNA: TGCGCCAGCAGCCAAGATAGAACGGGAGAGGCAGATACGCAGTATTTT. Its translation is CASSQDRTGEADTQYF. The rearrangement links TRBV4-3 to TRBJ2-3, with a weak D call TRBD2 (6 bases). The germline V gene encodes CDR1 LGHNA and CDR2 YSLEER. The CDR3 runs 16 residues. The V end lost 0 bases, the J end lost 4 bases, and 14 bases lay between the germline ends.

The rearrangement uses TRBV4-1 and TRBJ2-1, with D unclear. V was pared by 6 bases and J by 6 bases, with 18 bases between. Germline-derived CDR1 and CDR2 are MGHRA and YSYEKL. The CDR3 is 15 residues long. The DNA for the CDR3 is TGCGCCAGCAGTCCGATGGGAAACGGCCTCAATGAGCAGTTCTTC. It codes for CASSPMGNGLNEQFF.

The chain uses TRBV9 and TRBJ2-1, with 7 bases lining up with TRBD1. Germline V gives CDR1 SGDLS, CDR2 YYNGEE. V trimming: 3 bases; J trimming: 3 bases; junction bases outside the gene matches: 6. CDR3 length: 15 amino acids. The DNA of the CDR3 is TGTGCCAGCAGCGATGACAGGGCTCGCTACAATGAGCAGTTCTTC. Amino acids: CASSDDRARYNEQFF.

J is TRBJ2-1 and V is TRBV27; 7 bases line up with TRBD2. J lost 5 bases, V lost 3 bases, and 7 bases had no gene match. The CDR3 has 15 amino acids. The germline CDR1 and CDR2 sequences are MNHEY and SMNVEV (reference sequence). The DNA of the CDR3 is TGTGCCAGCAGTTTCTTTGGCGGGGGTCACAATGAGCAGTTCTTC. Its protein is CASSFFGGGHNEQFF.

This rearrangement joins TRBV27 to TRBJ2-6; D gene uncertain. Germline values: CDR1 MNHEY, CDR2 SMNVEV (reference sequence). The CDR3 sequence is 16 residues long. V was pared by 6 bases and J by 4 bases, with 16 bases between. CDR3 amino acids: CASRQTVKGGANVLTF. The CDR3 region has the DNA TGTGCCAGCAGACAGACCGTTAAAGGCGGGGCCAACGTCCTGACTTTC.

The chain recombines TRBV13 with TRBJ2-2; perhaps D is TRBD1 or TRBD2 (5 bases each). CDR1 and CDR2 (germline): PRHDT, FYEKMQ (reference sequence). V shed 3 bases and J shed 0 bases, with 8 bases lying between them. There are 15 residues in the CDR3. CDR3 sequence (DNA): TGTGCCAGCAGCTTGAGGGGTACGAACACCGGGGAGCTGTTTTTT. Its translation: CASSLRGTNTGELFF. Complete variable domain (other parts from reference TRBV13 and TRBJ2-2): AAGVIQSPRHLIKEKRETATLKCYPIPRHDTVYWYQQGPGQDPQFLISFYEKMQSDKGSIPDRFSAQQFSDYHSELNMSSLELGDSALYFCASSLRGTNTGELFFGEGSRLTVL.

This sequence joins TRBV5-6 and TRBJ2-7; 10 positions agree with TRBD2. CDR1 SGHDT and CDR2 YYEEEE come from the germline V gene. The CDR3 totals 17 residues. Trimming cost V 1 base and J 1 base; bases outside gene matches: 8. The CDR3 region is CASSLRLAGVLSYEQYF. CDR3 DNA sequence: TGTGCCAGCAGCTTGCGTCTAGCGGGGGTTTTGTCCTACGAGCAGTACTTC.

The chain carries TRBV2 and TRBJ2-1, with D unresolved. CDR1 SNHLY and CDR2 FYNNEI come from the germline V gene. The CDR3 is 12 amino acids. Trimming shortened V by 6 bases and J by 4 bases, and 7 bases separated the two germline ends. CDR3 in amino acids: CASSDEYNEQFF. The CDR3 bases are TGTGCCAGCAGCGACGAATACAATGAGCAGTTCTTC.

V and J are TRBV7-9 and TRBJ2-5; tentative D call: TRBD2 (5 bases). Germline CDR1 SEHNR, CDR2 FQNEAQ (reference sequence). The CDR3 totals 13 residues. V gave up 7 bases and J gave up 4 bases, with 13 bases separating them. CDR3 DNA sequence: TGTGCCAGCACCGAGGAGGCGGTAGAGACCCAGTACTTC. Its protein product is CASTEEAVETQYF. Drawing the rest from reference TRBV7-9 and TRBJ2-5, the complete variable domain is DTGVSQNPRHKITKRGQNVTFRCDPISEHNRLYWYRQTLGQGPEFLTYFQNEAQLEKSRLLSDRFSAERPKGSFSTLEIQRTEQGDSAMYLCASTEEAVETQYFGPGTRLLVL.

As regards this clone: The junction departs from germline at one end; a sequencing error may be responsible. J is TRBJ1-2 and V is TRBV29-1, with D uncertain. The CDR3 is 12 residues long. Germline CDR1 reads SQVTM; CDR2 reads ANQGSEA. CDR3 DNA sequence: TGCAGCGCCGACACAAAAGACTACGGCTACACCTTC. Encoded protein: CSADTKDYGYTF.

The rearrangement links TRBV30 to TRBJ1-1; D remains ambiguous. Trimming removed 4 bases from V and 7 bases from J, with 10 bases in between. Germline V gene sequence: CDR1 GTSNPN, CDR2 SVGIG (reference sequence). There are 11 residues in the CDR3. The CDR3 spells CAWTRPGEAFF. CDR3 bases: TGTGCCTGGACACGGCCCGGTGAAGCTTTCTTT. Complete variable domain (other parts from reference TRBV30 and TRBJ1-1): SQTIHQWPATLVQPVGSPLSLECTVEGTSNPNLYWYRQAAGRGLQLLFYSVGIGQISSEVPQNLSASRPQDRQFILSSKKLLLSDSGFYLCAWTRPGEAFFGQGTRLTVV.

The rearrangement joins TRBV28 to TRBJ1-2; D gene unclear. Germline-derived CDR1 and CDR2 are MDHEN and SYDVKM. V was shortened by 3 bases and J by 8 bases, with 13 bases between the two germline ends. This CDR3 has 13 residues. CDR3 DNA: TGTGCCAGCAGTTTCGCTGGGGTGGGGGGCTACACCTTC. Amino acid sequence: CASSFAGVGGYTF.

The genes are TRBV10-3 and TRBJ2-7; 8 bases line up with TRBD1. After removal of 6 bases from V and 2 bases from J, the junction contained 6 bases not matched to a gene. Germline CDR1 is ENHRY and CDR2 is SYGVKD. The CDR3 is 14 amino acids. The CDR3 nucleotides read TGTGCCATCAGACTGGACAGGGTTCCCTACGAGCAGTACTTC. Translation: CAIRLDRVPYEQYF.

The chain recombines TRBV11-2 with TRBJ2-7; 9 bases align to TRBD2. J gave up 5 bases and V 4 bases, and 12 bases lay outside the gene matches. CDR1 is SGHAT, CDR2 FQNNGV, per germline. This CDR3 comprises 16 residues. CDR3 amino acids: CASSWQPGGRANEQYF. CDR3 nucleotides: TGTGCCAGCAGCTGGCAGCCTGGCGGGAGGGCCAACGAGCAGTACTTC.

The rearrangement links TRBV6-5 to TRBJ1-1, with 11 bases fitting TRBD1. This CDR3 is built from 14 residues. Germline CDR1 reads MNHEY; CDR2 reads SVGAGI. Trimming at V came to 6 bases and at J to 5 bases, leaving 5 bases not matched to a gene. CDR3 sequence (DNA): TGTGCCAGCAGATGGACAGGGGGCGGGACTGAAGCTTTCTTT. This encodes CASRWTGGGTEAFF.

This chain joins TRBV2 and TRBJ1-4; weak D call: TRBD1 (5 bases). The CDR3 covers 13 residues. CDR1 and CDR2 from the germline V gene are SNHLY and FYNNEI. V lost 7 bases to trimming and J lost 4 bases, with 10 bases between them. The CDR3 reads CASTPDSNEKLFF. The CDR3 DNA reads TGTGCCAGCACCCCAGACAGTAATGAAAAACTGTTTTTT.